The 23 T cell receptor beta chains below all came from one sample that was sequenced in a study of radiation and T cells in renal cell carcinoma. Time point of the sample: blood 4 weeks post-SBRT, at nephrectomy. Treatment of the sample: 15 Gy SBRT to primary tumor, nephrectomy 4 weeks later. Sequencing used immunoSEQ multiplex PCR; TCRdb keeps in-frame clones, though not all of them. The sample has about 76,000 clones; 80% to 90% are singletons. The sample was blood, taken from a patient whose treatment included radiotherapy and nephrectomy. These TCRs come from a woman aged 65 to 85 with renal cell carcinoma.

This clone was seen just once. The chain couples TRBV11-2 to TRBJ2-3, with a tentative D call TRBD1 (6 bases). V was pared by 6 bases and J by 8 bases, with 24 bases between. Per the germline V gene, CDR1 is SGHAT and CDR2 is FQNNGV. The CDR3 runs 16 residues. CDR3 loop: CASRKSGQTSDFTQYF. The CDR3 nucleotides read TGTGCCAGCAGAAAAAGCGGACAGACTTCAGATTTTACGCAGTATTTT.

The V and J genes are TRBV5-4 and TRBJ2-5; either TRBD1 or TRBD2 may fit D (7 bases each). The CDR3 extends over 15 amino acids. Trimming removed 4 bases from V and 5 bases from J, with 18 bases in between. CDR1 SGHNT and CDR2 YYREEE come from the germline V gene (reference sequence). CDR3 residues: CASSRGGLQGETQYF. CDR3 in DNA: TGTGCCAGCAGCCGCGGGGGTCTACAGGGGGAGACCCAGTACTTC.

The chain links TRBV28 to TRBJ2-1, with no clear D. Germline V CDR1 and CDR2: MDHEN, SYDVKM. With 6 bases removed from V and 7 bases from J, the gap between germline ends came to 13 bases. The CDR3 sequence is 13 residues long. CDR3 coding DNA: TGTGCCAGCAGGGCGGTCACAAGAAATGAGCAGTTCTTC. Amino acid sequence: CASRAVTRNEQFF.

The chain joins TRBV7-6 to TRBJ2-3; D unresolved. The CDR3 runs 14 residues. Trimming shortened V by 3 bases and J by 2 bases, and 9 bases separated the two germline ends. Germline-derived CDR1 and CDR2 are SGHVS and FNYEAQ. CDR3 DNA: TGTGCCAGCAGCTTTGGTGGCAACACAGATACGCAGTATTTT. Translation: CASSFGGNTDTQYF.

V is TRBV5-5 and J is TRBJ2-7, with 9 bases matching TRBD1. The length of the CDR3 is 16 residues. The germline gives CDR1 SGHKS, CDR2 YYEKEE (reference sequence). The junction had 12 bases not matched to a gene; V was cut back by 6 bases and J by 2 bases. The CDR3 DNA is TGTGCCAGCACCGGATTCCGGGGACAGGGCACCTACGAGCAGTACTTC. This gives the protein CASTGFRGQGTYEQYF.

V gene TRBV4-3 combines with J gene TRBJ2-6; TRBD1 matches at 7 bases. In germline, CDR1 is LGHNA, CDR2 YSLEER. With V trimmed by 0 bases and J by 4 bases, 3 bases remained unmatched. This CDR3 is 16 amino acids long. The CDR3 nucleotides read TGCGCCAGCAGCCAAGATACAGGGGCAGGGGCCAACGTCCTGACTTTC. It yields the protein CASSQDTGAGANVLTF.

The V gene is TRBV4-3, the J gene TRBJ2-7; 9 nucleotides line up with TRBD2. The CDR3 is 16 residues long. V lost 4 bases, J lost 7 bases, and 14 bases stayed unmatched. The germline gives CDR1 LGHNA, CDR2 YSLEER. This CDR3 is CASSLARSGGLPEQYF. DNA of the CDR3: TGCGCCAGCAGCCTCGCCCGGAGCGGGGGGCTTCCTGAGCAGTACTTC.

V is TRBV10-3 and J is TRBJ2-1, with TRBD2 identical over 11 bases. CDR3 length equals 18 residues. Looked up from germline, CDR1 is ENHRY and CDR2 is SYGVKD. J lost 1 base, V lost 4 bases, and 9 bases had no gene match. The CDR3 bases are TGTGCCATCAGTGTAGGGCTAGCGGGGGGTGGATCCTACAATGAGCAGTTCTTC. Its protein product is CAISVGLAGGGSYNEQFF.

This rearrangement joins TRBV10-3 to TRBJ1-2; D perhaps matches TRBD1 (5 bases). CDR1 and CDR2 from the germline V gene are ENHRY and SYGVKD. The CDR3 length is 13 residues. Trimming shortened V by 2 bases and J by 6 bases, and 10 bases separated the two germline ends. CDR3 nucleotide sequence: TGTGCCATCAGTGAGCTGGACAACAATGGCTACACCTTC. The encoded protein is CAISELDNNGYTF.

The CDR3 bases are TGTGCCAGTAGTATGCTGGGTACTAGTTCGGGAACTGAAGCTTTCTTT. Protein sequence: CASSMLGTSSGTEAFF. The chain is built from TRBV19 and TRBJ1-1; D is unresolved. There are 16 residues in the CDR3. Trimming removed 3 bases at V and 5 bases at J, with 19 bases between. In germline, CDR1 is LNHDA, CDR2 SQIVND (reference sequence). The full variable domain, rest sourced from reference TRBV19 and TRBJ1-1, is DGGITQSPKYLFRKEGQNVTLSCEQNLNHDAMYWYRQDPGQGLRLIYYSQIVNDFQKGDIAEGYSVSREKKESFPLTVTSAQKNPTAFYLCASSMLGTSSGTEAFFGQGTRLTVV.

The chain links TRBV5-1 to TRBJ2-7, with no clear D. Germline V CDR1 and CDR2: SGHRS, YFSETQ. The CDR3 is made up of 13 amino acids. Trimming left V 0 bases short and J 7 bases short, with 11 bases between. CDR3 bases: TGCGCCAGCAGCTTGGAAGGGTACTCAGAGCAGTACTTC. Protein product: CASSLEGYSEQYF.

V usage is TRBV9 and J usage is TRBJ2-5; D is possibly TRBD2 (6 bases). This CDR3 comprises 14 residues. Trimming took off 3 bases at V and 2 bases at J, with 11 bases between the two ends. In germline, CDR1 is SGDLS, CDR2 YYNGEE. In nucleotides, the CDR3 is TGTGCCAGCAGCGGGACTACCCGACAAGAGACCCAGTACTTC. It is translated as CASSGTTRQETQYF.

The V and J genes are TRBV7-9 and TRBJ2-2, with D hard to call. Germline assignment: CDR1 SEHNR and CDR2 FQNEAQ (reference sequence). Trimming shortened V by 1 base and J by 3 bases, and 6 bases separated the two germline ends. This CDR3 is built from 14 residues. DNA for the CDR3: TGTGCCAGCAGCTTAGAATCGGACACCGGGGAGCTGTTTTTT. Translated, it gives CASSLESDTGELFF.

This chain uses TRBV7-9 with TRBJ1-4, with D tentatively TRBD1 (6 bases). The CDR3 is 13 amino acids. The germline CDR1 and CDR2 sequences are SEHNR and FQNEAQ (reference sequence). V was shortened by 3 bases and J by 8 bases, with 10 bases between the two germline ends. This CDR3 is CASSLGGDEKLFF. The CDR3 DNA reads as TGTGCCAGCAGCTTGGGGGGCGACGAAAAACTGTTTTTT.

V is TRBV7-2 and J is TRBJ2-7; no clear D gene. Trimming removed 1 base at V and 0 bases at J, with 7 bases between. This CDR3 contains 14 residues. CDR1 is SGHTA, CDR2 FQGNSA, per germline. The CDR3 reads CASSLDVSSYEQYF. DNA of the CDR3: TGTGCCAGCAGCTTAGATGTGAGCTCCTACGAGCAGTACTTC.

The gene calls are TRBV7-3 and TRBJ2-2; D remains unclear. Trimming took 5 bases from V and 3 from J, leaving 10 bases between them. The CDR3 runs 14 residues. CDR1 and CDR2 from the germline V gene are SGHTA and FQGTGA. DNA of the CDR3: TGTGCCAGCAGCCCGGACGGGTACACCGGGGAGCTGTTTTTT. Residues: CASSPDGYTGELFF.

V and J are TRBV11-3 and TRBJ2-3; D remains ambiguous. Trimming removed 1 base at V and 6 bases at J, with 5 bases between. The CDR3 is 12 residues long. Germline CDR1 and CDR2: SGHNT and YENEEA. CDR3 amino acids: CASSLGRDTQYF. The CDR3 region has the DNA TGTGCCAGCAGCTTAGGTCGGGATACGCAGTATTTT.

The chain combines TRBV11-2 with TRBJ1-4; D is unclear. The CDR3 is 13 amino acids. Germline V gene lookup returns CDR1 SGHAT and CDR2 FQNNGV. V was pared by 1 base and J by 8 bases, with 8 bases between. CDR3: CASSLARGEKLFF. Here the CDR3 DNA reads TGTGCCAGCAGCTTAGCCCGAGGGGAAAAACTGTTTTTT.

V and J are TRBV6-5 and TRBJ2-7; tentative D call: TRBD1 (5 bases). CDR3 length equals 14 residues. V gave up 0 bases and J gave up 4 bases, with 10 bases separating them. CDR1 and CDR2 from the germline V gene are MNHEY and SVGAGI. DNA of the CDR3: TGTGCCAGCAGTTACTCCGCAGGGAATTACGAGCAGTACTTC. This sequence encodes CASSYSAGNYEQYF.

This clone was detected only once. The chain couples TRBV6-6 to TRBJ1-5; D may be TRBD1 (5 bases). Trimming stripped 2 bases from V and 2 bases from J, with 13 bases between. The CDR3 is made up of 16 amino acids. The germline V gene encodes CDR1 MNHNY and CDR2 SVGAGI (reference sequence). CDR3 amino acids: CASSYSRVGGNQPQHF. In DNA, the CDR3 is TGTGCCAGCAGTTACAGTAGGGTAGGGGGCAATCAGCCCCAGCATTTT.

This chain connects TRBV25-1 to TRBJ2-7; TRBD1 matches 8 bases. The CDR3 runs 13 residues. CDR1 MGHDK and CDR2 SYGVNS come from the germline V gene. Trimming cost V 6 bases and J 5 bases; bases outside gene matches: 6. The CDR3 reads CASRDRVINEQYF. In nucleotides, the CDR3 is TGTGCCAGCAGGGACAGGGTAATCAACGAGCAGTACTTC.

This clone occurred a few times. The chain combines TRBV21-1 with TRBJ1-1. TRBV21-1 is a documented pseudogene. This CDR3 region has 15 residues. CDR3 sequence (DNA): TGTGCCAGCAGCAAAGTGGGCCGGGCGAACACTGAAGCTTTCTTT. Its translation: CASSKVGRANTEAFF.

The rearrangement joins TRBV5-4 to TRBJ2-3; 8 nucleotides align to TRBD1. CDR1 is SGHNT, CDR2 YYREEE, per germline (reference sequence). V trimming: 4 bases; J trimming: 2 bases; junction bases outside the gene matches: 6. The CDR3 covers 15 residues. The CDR3 sequence is CASSRDRLITDTQYF. The CDR3 DNA reads as TGTGCCAGCAGCAGGGACAGGCTAATCACAGATACGCAGTATTTT.